This T cell receptor beta chain was recorded in a study of human T cells and chemical hapten exposure. Documented time point: patch test 1, 2 weeks after DPC sensitization. The treatment here: therapeutic diphenylcyclopropenone sensitization with weekly scalp DPC. MiXCR, applied by TCRdb to the RACE reads, yields one record per CDR3 protein. This sample yields about 120,000 distinct CDR3 sequences, of which about 12% are seen a single time; 1.1% to 1.5% belongs to the top ten. V was cut by 2 bases and J by 4 bases, with 15 bases left in between. CDR3 length equals 16 residues. Germline-derived CDR1 and CDR2 are KGHSH and LQKENI. This clonotype was counted at least ten times.

This sample comprised whole blood, obtained in connection with sensitization to the hapten diphenylcyclopropenone (DPC). The genes are TRBV18 and TRBJ2-1; a weak D match, TRBD1 (6 bases). This TCR derives from a woman in her forties or fifties with alopecia areata. Some clones in this sample may be carry-over from other donors' samples. The CDR3: CASSPGLQGGYNEQFF. The CDR3 DNA is TGTGCCAGCTCACCAGGGTTACAGGGTGGATACAATGAGCAGTTCTTC. Supplemented by reference TRBV18 and TRBJ2-1, the full variable domain reads NAGVMQNPRHLVRRRGQEARLRCSPMKGHSHVYWYRQLPEEGLKFMVYLQKENIIDESGMPKERFSAEFPKEGPSILRIQQVVRGDSAAYFCASSPGLQGGYNEQFFGPGTRLTVL.